The clone carrying this T cell receptor beta chain was seen once. Its antigen is unidentified. Time point specified: cycle 4 day 1 (C4D1), after less than seven weeks of nivolumab. Brentuximab vedotin exposure varied among the patients, all of whom had relapsed after autologous stem cell transplantation. This sample is drawn from a study of PD-1 blockade in classical Hodgkin lymphoma. Study-wide background: Once every 2 weeks, patients received intravenous nivolumab at 3 mg/kg. Findings of the study overall: Exclusion covered patients beginning nivolumab under 1 year post-ASCT. Complete responders started with a diversity level that resembled newly diagnosed patients at baseline.

CDR3 length: 14 amino acids. Germline V gives CDR1 MGHRA, CDR2 YSYEKL. V was pared by 0 bases and J by 7 bases, with 10 bases between. TCRdb keeps only in-frame clones here, not all; method: immunoSEQ multiplex PCR. The sample shows approximately 52,000 clones, more than 75% of them seen only once. V usage is TRBV4-1 and J usage is TRBJ2-1, with D perhaps being TRBD1 or TRBD2 (6 bases each). Sequenced here: peripheral blood mononuclear cells (PBMCs), sampled before the fourth cycle of nivolumab. The source is a human donor with classical Hodgkin lymphoma. CDR3 in DNA: TGCGCCAGCAGCCAAGACGGGGGCATTAATGAGCAGTTCTTC. This gives the protein CASSQDGGINEQFF.